Sequencing of this TCR beta chain was carried out in a study of blood T cell repertoires in COVID-19. Enrollees, about 18 to 89 years old, lived in approximately 24 US areas. This clone showed up just a few times. TCRdb's table, derived via immunoSEQ multiplex PCR, lists solely in-frame clones and lacks some. The sample includes hundreds of thousands of clones, approximately 90% of them seen just once. The CDR3 runs 13 residues. V was pared by 4 bases and J by 5 bases, with 9 bases between. CDR1 and CDR2 (germline): LNHDA, SQIVND (reference sequence). The rearrangement links TRBV19 to TRBJ1-5; D is unresolved. The source of this sequence is a woman aged 55-70 years who had recovered from COVID-19. Sequences were obtained from PBMCs or T cells enriched from blood (not recorded which). CDR3: CASSNQRDQPQHF. The CDR3 nucleotides read TGTGCCAGTAGTAACCAGCGAGATCAGCCCCAGCATTTT.